This entry lists 26 T cell receptor beta chains sequenced from one sample in a study of CD8 T cell repertoires and HIV-1 epitope variants. Sequencing was performed with immunoSEQ multiplex PCR; in TCRdb, only in-frame clones are kept and a portion is missing. The sample includes 80,000 to 95,000 clones, over 70% of them seen just once. Sequences were obtained from uncultured baseline CD8+ T cells from peripheral blood mononuclear cells (PBMCs). The receptors were sampled from a male donor with HIV.

The chain recombines TRBV5-6 with TRBJ2-7; no clear D gene. CDR3 length: 13 residues. CDR1 and CDR2 (germline): SGHDT, YYEEEE. V gave up 2 bases and J gave up 0 bases, with 6 bases separating them. As DNA, the CDR3 is TGTGCCAGCAGCTTCGAGAGCTCCTACGAGCAGTACTTC. This codes for CASSFESSYEQYF.

The chain combines TRBV5-1 with TRBJ2-5; 9 positions agree with TRBD1. Germline loops: CDR1 SGHRS, CDR2 YFSETQ. V shed 4 bases and J 1 base; nucleotides not matched to a gene: 2. The CDR3 consists of 14 residues. The CDR3 bases are TGCGCCAGCAGCCCACAGGGGGCCCAAGAGACCCAGTACTTC. Protein sequence: CASSPQGAQETQYF. The full variable domain, rest sourced from reference TRBV5-1 and TRBJ2-5, is KAGVTQTPRYLIKTRGQQVTLSCSPISGHRSVSWYQQTPGQGLQFLFEYFSETQRNKGNFPGRFSGRQFSNSRSEMNVSTLELGDSALYLCASSPQGAQETQYFGPGTRLLVL.

This chain's CDR3 is CASSFGGVNQPQHF. In DNA, the CDR3 is TGCGCCAGCAGCTTTGGAGGAGTCAATCAGCCCCAGCATTTT. V usage is TRBV5-1 and J usage is TRBJ1-5; D not certain. The ends were cut back, 2 bases at V and 3 bases at J, with 9 bases in the middle. The CDR3 is made up of 14 amino acids. Germline V gives CDR1 SGHRS, CDR2 YFSETQ.

This clone was seen just once. The genes are TRBV9 and TRBJ2-7, with D tentatively TRBD2 (5 bases). Germline CDR1 SGDLS, CDR2 YYNGEE. Trimming took off 4 bases at V and 5 bases at J, with 16 bases between the two ends. This CDR3 region has 14 residues. The CDR3 sequence: CASSPRKSSDEQYF. Here the CDR3 DNA reads TGTGCCAGCAGCCCCCGGAAGAGTAGCGACGAGCAGTACTTC. Complete variable domain (other parts from reference TRBV9 and TRBJ2-7): DSGVTQTPKHLITATGQRVTLRCSPRSGDLSVYWYQQSLDQGLQFLIQYYNGEERAKGNILERFSAQQFPDLHSELNLSSLELGDSALYFCASSPRKSSDEQYFGPGTRLTVT.

The V gene is TRBV5-1, the J gene TRBJ1-1; D might be TRBD1 (5 bases). Germline V gene lookup returns CDR1 SGHRS and CDR2 YFSETQ. The CDR3 loop spans 15 amino acids. The V gene lost 4 bases and the J gene lost 4 bases, with 17 bases spanning the gap. The CDR3 DNA sequence: TGCGCCAGCAGCCTGGGGGGTTTGGTTCGCACTGAAGCTTTCTTT. It encodes CASSLGGLVRTEAFF.

This chain uses TRBV9 with TRBJ2-7, with TRBD2 matching over 14 bases. The CDR3 contains 14 residues. Germline V gene lookup returns CDR1 SGDLS and CDR2 YYNGEE. Trimming cost V 2 bases and J 6 bases; bases outside gene matches: 1. The CDR3 DNA follows: TGTGCCAGCAGCGTCGGGACTAGCGGGAGCGAGCAGTACTTC. It codes for CASSVGTSGSEQYF.

The chain links TRBV19 to TRBJ2-1; 11 bases fit TRBD2. Germline loops: CDR1 LNHDA, CDR2 SQIVND (reference sequence). The length of the CDR3 is 15 residues. Trimming at V came to 4 bases and at J to 4 bases, leaving 3 bases not matched to a gene. The CDR3 here is CASSTGTSGYNEQFF. CDR3 coding DNA: TGTGCCAGTAGTACCGGGACTAGCGGATACAATGAGCAGTTCTTC.

This clone was seen just once. The chain combines TRBV27 with TRBJ2-5; 7 bases match TRBD2. Trimming took 2 bases from V and 5 from J; bases not matched to a gene: 5. The CDR3 is 14 residues long. The germline V gene has CDR1 MNHEY and CDR2 SMNVEV (reference sequence). The chain's CDR3 is CASSLRKGGETQYF. The DNA of the CDR3 is TGTGCCAGCAGTTTACGGAAGGGAGGGGAGACCCAGTACTTC.

The chain is built from TRBV15 and TRBJ2-5, with D possibly being TRBD1 (5 bases). CDR3 length: 14 amino acids. V dropped 0 bases and J dropped 2 bases, with 7 bases sitting between them. Germline V gene lookup returns CDR1 LNHNV and CDR2 YYDKDF (reference sequence). The CDR3 here is CATSRDRGQETQYF. The CDR3 DNA reads TGTGCCACCAGCAGAGATAGGGGTCAAGAGACCCAGTACTTC. Full variable domain (missing parts from reference TRBV15 and TRBJ2-5): DAMVIQNPRYQVTQFGKPVTLSCSQTLNHNVMYWYQQKSSQAPKLLFHYYDKDFNNEADTPDNFQSRRPNTSFCFLDIRSPGLGDTAMYLCATSRDRGQETQYFGPGTRLLVL.

Regarding this clone: The sample contains more than one DNA sequence encoding this CDR3. This chain joins TRBV30 and TRBJ1-6, with D perhaps TRBD1 (5 bases). The CDR3 runs to 15 residues. V lost 0 bases and J 7 bases, leaving 13 bases between the germline ends. CDR1 and CDR2 (germline): GTSNPN, SVGIG (reference sequence). CDR3 bases: TGTGCCTGGAGTGTACGAGGCAGGGAAAATTCACCCCTCCACTTT. It is translated as CAWSVRGRENSPLHF.

The J gene is TRBJ2-1, the V gene TRBV25-1, with 7 bases fitting TRBD2. There are 15 residues in the CDR3. Germline V gives CDR1 MGHDK, CDR2 SYGVNS. V dropped 8 bases and J dropped 5; count of bases not matched to a gene: 12. The CDR3 spells CASGGWLAADNEQFF. The CDR3 DNA sequence: TGTGCCAGCGGAGGTTGGCTAGCGGCCGACAATGAGCAGTTCTTC.

CDR3 region: CASRLNRAGGTEQYF. The CDR3, as DNA: TGTGCAAGTCGCTTAAATAGAGCGGGAGGAACTGAGCAGTACTTC. The rearrangement uses TRBV12-2 and TRBJ2-7; whether TRBD2, the table's D call, matches the DNA was not checked. TRBV12-2 is annotated as a pseudogene. The CDR3 spans 15 residues.

Only a few counts were recorded for this clone. This chain uses TRBV5-1 with TRBJ1-2; 10 positions match TRBD1. V trimming: 3 bases; J trimming: 6 bases; junction bases outside the gene matches: 5. There are 14 residues in the CDR3. Germline V gene lookup returns CDR1 SGHRS and CDR2 YFSETQ. In DNA form, the CDR3 reads TGCGCCAGCAGCTCTGGACAGGGGGGTGATGGCTACACCTTC. Amino acid sequence: CASSSGQGGDGYTF. Complete variable domain (other parts from reference TRBV5-1 and TRBJ1-2): KAGVTQTPRYLIKTRGQQVTLSCSPISGHRSVSWYQQTPGQGLQFLFEYFSETQRNKGNFPGRFSGRQFSNSRSEMNVSTLELGDSALYLCASSSGQGGDGYTFGSGTRLTVV.

The rearrangement uses TRBV7-9 and TRBJ2-1; 12 positions agree with TRBD2. V lost 4 bases to trimming and J lost 7 bases; unmatched junction nucleotides: 8. CDR1 is SEHNR and CDR2 is FQNEAQ in the germline V gene (reference sequence). This CDR3 has 16 residues. CDR3 residues: CASSSPTSGGTNEQFF. CDR3 DNA sequence: TGTGCCAGCAGCTCCCCGACTAGCGGGGGTACTAATGAGCAGTTCTTC.

V and J are TRBV2 and TRBJ2-5; TRBD2 might be the D (6 bases). The germline V and J ends were trimmed by 3 bases and 3 bases, with 20 bases remaining between them. Germline-derived CDR1 and CDR2 are SNHLY and FYNNEI. The CDR3 has 17 amino acids. This CDR3 is CASSESIPGLLKETQYF. Written as DNA, the CDR3 is TGTGCCAGCAGTGAGTCGATCCCGGGACTTCTAAAAGAGACCCAGTACTTC.

This clone was observed a single time. The rearrangement uses TRBV28 and TRBJ2-3; D might be TRBD2 (7 bases). The CDR3 contains 14 residues. The germline CDR1 and CDR2 sequences are MDHEN and SYDVKM. Trimming left V 6 bases short and J 6 bases short, with 16 bases between. CDR3 nucleotides: TGTGCCAGCAGAGGGGGGGTAAGGGCGGATACGCAGTATTTT. As protein: CASRGGVRADTQYF.

This clone showed up just once. The rearrangement joins TRBV28 to TRBJ2-7, with 12 bases aligning to TRBD2. CDR3 size: 20 residues. Trimming took 5 bases from V and 0 from J; bases not matched to a gene: 17. Germline loops: CDR1 MDHEN, CDR2 SYDVKM. CDR3 bases: TGTGCCAGCAGTCCCCCCCGGGGGACTAGCGGGTCCAGGAGCTCCTACGAGCAGTACTTC. Amino acid sequence: CASSPPRGTSGSRSSYEQYF. Together with reference TRBV28 and TRBJ2-7, the CDR3 gives the full variable domain: DVKVTQSSRYLVKRTGEKVFLECVQDMDHENMFWYRQDPGLGLRLIYFSYDVKMKEKGDIPEGYSVSREKKERFSLILESASTNQTSMYLCASSPPRGTSGSRSSYEQYFGPGTRLTVT.

This chain connects TRBV7-6 to TRBJ2-7; D is unclear. V lost 1 base and J 7 bases, leaving 11 bases between the germline ends. Per germline, CDR1 SGHVS and CDR2 FNYEAQ. CDR3 length: 13 amino acids. The DNA of the CDR3 is TGTGCCAGCAGCTTAGGACTGCCTGGGGAGCAGTACTTC. It codes for CASSLGLPGEQYF.

This sequence joins TRBV5-6 and TRBJ2-3; TRBD2 agrees at 9 bases. V shed 4 bases, J shed 4 bases, and the junction held 16 bases outside the gene matches. This CDR3 region has 18 residues. The germline gives CDR1 SGHDT, CDR2 YYEEEE. The CDR3 region has the DNA TGTGCCAGCAGCGCCCCCGGGACTAGCTTAATATACCCAGATACGCAGTATTTT. As protein: CASSAPGTSLIYPDTQYF.

The V and J genes are TRBV30 and TRBJ1-2; 11 nucleotides match TRBD1. The CDR3 is made up of 15 amino acids. Germline CDR1 reads GTSNPN; CDR2 reads SVGIG (reference sequence). V lost 0 bases to trimming and J lost 4 bases; unmatched junction nucleotides: 4. The CDR3 sequence is CAWSVGGTGGYGYTF. DNA for the CDR3: TGTGCCTGGAGTGTAGGCGGGACAGGGGGCTATGGCTACACCTTC.

The table lists this clone with a count of one. The J gene is TRBJ1-2, the V gene TRBV15; no reliable D call. CDR1 LNHNV and CDR2 YYDKDF come from the germline V gene (reference sequence). Trimming removed 0 bases at V and 0 bases at J, with 8 bases between. CDR3 size: 15 residues. DNA for the CDR3: TGTGCCACCAGCAGAGATGTGAGAACTAACTATGGCTACACCTTC. Its protein is CATSRDVRTNYGYTF.

This chain joins TRBV19 and TRBJ2-3; TRBD1 aligns across 7 bases. V gave up 6 bases and J gave up 0 bases; unmatched junction bases: 6. The CDR3 consists of 15 residues. The germline CDR1 and CDR2 sequences are LNHDA and SQIVND (reference sequence). In nucleotides, the CDR3 is TGTGCCAGTAGAGGACAGGCGCCTAGCACAGATACGCAGTATTTT. This translates into CASRGQAPSTDTQYF.

This chain joins TRBV19 and TRBJ2-1, with 7 nucleotides matching TRBD2. CDR1 and CDR2 (germline): LNHDA, SQIVND (reference sequence). V was clipped by 1 base and J by 5 bases; unmatched bases: 5. The CDR3 spans 15 residues. The CDR3 region has the DNA TGTGCCAGTAGTATAGTAAGCGGGATCAACAATGAGCAGTTCTTC. Translated, it gives CASSIVSGINNEQFF.

This chain joins TRBV1 and TRBJ2-2; TRBD1 was called by the table and not checked on the DNA. TRBV1 is marked as a pseudogene. The length of the CDR3 is 15 residues. Here the CDR3 DNA reads TGCACCAGCAGCCAAGGGACAGGGGGCACCGGGGAGCTGTTTTTT. It codes for CTSSQGTGGTGELFF.

The J gene is TRBJ2-3, the V gene TRBV6-5, with 7 bases identical to TRBD2. CDR1 MNHEY and CDR2 SVGAGI come from the germline V gene. Germline trimming cut 9 bases from V and 1 base from J; bases unmatched to any gene: 4. The CDR3 covers 13 residues. CDR3: CASSGRGTDTQYF. Written as DNA, the CDR3 is TGTGCCAGTTCGGGGAGGGGCACAGATACGCAGTATTTT.

The rearrangement links TRBV10-1 to TRBJ2-7; 12 bases line up with TRBD1. Germline assignment: CDR1 WNHNN and CDR2 SYGVQD (reference sequence). The junction had 8 bases not matched to a gene; V was cut back by 7 bases and J by 4 bases. The CDR3 contains 15 residues. CDR3 nucleotide sequence: TGCGCCAGCAACCCCGGGACAGGGGGCAAATACGAGCAGTACTTC. It yields the protein CASNPGTGGKYEQYF.